This entry concerns a single T cell receptor (beta chain). The antigen is unknown. These data are taken from a study of OX40 agonist ivuxolimab in advanced cancers. Study-level background: Ivuxolimab, which is an agonistic anti-OX40 (CD134) antibody, was administered to the patients. Three patients showed partial responses: one hepatocellular carcinoma and two cutaneous melanoma cases.

TCRdb's copy holds only in-frame clones and misses some; the assay was immunoSEQ multiplex PCR. The table records under 75,000 clones, about 93% of them present only once. Study conclusions and caveats: With doses of 0.1 to 3.0 mg/kg, CD4+ and CD8+ blood T cells had undergone clonal expansion by week 6.

It was autoimmune disease history or systemic immunosuppression that excluded patients. The CDR3 loop spans 15 amino acids. J was trimmed by 1 base and V by 6 bases; bases with no gene match: 7. Germline V gene lookup returns CDR1 SGHVS and CDR2 FQNEAQ. This chain joins TRBV7-8 and TRBJ2-3; 7 positions agree with TRBD1. The starting material was CD4+ or CD8+ T cells sorted from blood, obtained in a trial of the OX40 agonist ivuxolimab. This receptor was obtained from an adult with an advanced solid tumor such as melanoma, head and neck, liver or kidney cancer. The CDR3 here is CASSSGTEGTDTQYF. The CDR3 coding sequence is TGTGCCAGCAGTTCCGGGACAGAGGGCACAGATACGCAGTATTTT.